These T cell receptor beta chains were read from a single sample in a study of human versus mouse CDR3 diversity and MHC coevolution. Only in-frame clones appear in the TCRdb table, and some are missing; sequencing was by immunoSEQ multiplex PCR. The sample consists of about 81,000 clones, around 93% of them appearing once. Sequencing was done on a sample of naive CD4+ T cells from blood. The receptors here all came from a person aged 30-70 years in good health. CDR3s include the opening cysteine and the closing phenylalanine or tryptophan. D genes are given only for firm matches. The listing skips clone size in some rows; elsewhere it reads once, few, many or a size class.

v_call: TRBV19; clone_size: NA; j_call: TRBJ1-1; d_call: NA; cdr3_nt: TGTGCCAGTAGTGATCTAGGGGGTCCGAGCACTGAAGCTTTCTTT; cdr3_aa: CASSDLGGPSTEAFF
v_call: TRBV9; clone_size: NA; j_call: TRBJ1-1; d_call: NA; cdr3_nt: TGTGCCAGCAGCGCAGACAGACTGAACACTGAAGCTTTCTTT; cdr3_aa: CASSADRLNTEAFF
v_call: TRBV5-1; clone_size: NA; j_call: TRBJ1-1; d_call: NA; cdr3_nt: TGCGCCAGCAGCTTGGGATTGGGACACTCATATGCGGGGGCTGAAGCTTTCTTT; cdr3_aa: CASSLGLGHSYAGAEAFF
v_call: TRBV2; clone_size: NA; j_call: TRBJ1-2; d_call: NA; cdr3_nt: TGTGCCAGCGTTGGCAATGCGCGGGCTGGCTACACCTTC; cdr3_aa: CASVGNARAGYTF
v_call: TRBV7-2; clone_size: NA; j_call: TRBJ1-2; d_call: NA; cdr3_nt: TGTGCCAGCAGCTTAGACCGGTCAGGAGGCTACACCTTC; cdr3_aa: CASSLDRSGGYTF
v_call: TRBV7-2; clone_size: NA; j_call: TRBJ2-5; d_call: NA; cdr3_nt: TGTGCCAGCAGCCCGTACCAAGAGACCCAGTACTTC; cdr3_aa: CASSPYQETQYF
v_call: TRBV27; clone_size: once; j_call: TRBJ1-4; d_call: NA; cdr3_nt: TGTGCCAGCAGTTCCCCAGGGAACCCTAATGAAAAACTGTTTTTT; cdr3_aa: CASSSPGNPNEKLFF
v_call: TRBV5-8; clone_size: NA; j_call: TRBJ2-7; d_call: NA; cdr3_nt: TGTGCCAGCAGCTTGGGGAGCTTTAACAACTACGAGCAGTACTTC; cdr3_aa: CASSLGSFNNYEQYF
v_call: TRBV7-2; clone_size: NA; j_call: TRBJ2-7; d_call: NA; cdr3_nt: TGTGCCAGCAGCTTAGATCCAGGTTCCTACGAGCAGTACTTC; cdr3_aa: CASSLDPGSYEQYF
v_call: TRBV2; clone_size: NA; j_call: TRBJ2-4; d_call: NA; cdr3_nt: TGTGCCAGCAGTGAATGGGGGGACGCCAAAAACATTCAGTACTTC; cdr3_aa: CASSEWGDAKNIQYF
v_call: TRBV7-9; clone_size: NA; j_call: TRBJ1-1; d_call: NA; cdr3_nt: TGTGCCAGCAGCTTAGTAGGACTCTTGAACACTGAAGCTTTCTTT; cdr3_aa: CASSLVGLLNTEAFF
v_call: TRBV11-2; clone_size: NA; j_call: TRBJ1-1; d_call: NA; cdr3_nt: TGTGCCAGCACCAGGGTGGACGCTGAAGCTTTCTTT; cdr3_aa: CASTRVDAEAFF
v_call: TRBV2; clone_size: NA; j_call: TRBJ1-2; d_call: NA; cdr3_nt: TGTGCCAGCAGTGACGGCAGGGGAAACTATGGCTACACCTTC; cdr3_aa: CASSDGRGNYGYTF
v_call: TRBV7-6; clone_size: few; j_call: TRBJ1-3; d_call: NA; cdr3_nt: TGTGCCAGCAGCCCCCCGGGCTCTGGAAACACCATATATTTT; cdr3_aa: CASSPPGSGNTIYF
v_call: TRBV20-1; clone_size: NA; j_call: TRBJ1-2; d_call: TRBD1; cdr3_nt: TGCAACGGACAGGGGGAAAGTGGCTACACCTTC; cdr3_aa: CNGQGESGYTF
v_call: TRBV4-3; clone_size: NA; j_call: TRBJ1-2; d_call: NA; cdr3_nt: TGCGCCAGCAGCCAAGGACAGACCGTTATCTATGGCTACACCTTC; cdr3_aa: CASSQGQTVIYGYTF
v_call: TRBV7-2; clone_size: NA; j_call: TRBJ1-4; d_call: NA; cdr3_nt: TGTGCCAGCAGCAAGGGGGGGAAGGGGAATGAAAAACTGTTTTTT; cdr3_aa: CASSKGGKGNEKLFF
v_call: TRBV18; clone_size: NA; j_call: TRBJ2-3; d_call: NA; cdr3_nt: TGTGCCAGCTCACCCGACTTAACGGATACGCAGTATTTT; cdr3_aa: CASSPDLTDTQYF
v_call: TRBV6-5; clone_size: NA; j_call: TRBJ2-1; d_call: NA; cdr3_nt: TGTGCCAGCAGTGAGGGCTACAATGAGCAGTTCTTC; cdr3_aa: CASSEGYNEQFF
v_call: TRBV19; clone_size: few; j_call: TRBJ1-5; d_call: NA; cdr3_nt: TGTGCCAGTAGTATTCGCGGGGCCCACAATCAGCCCCAGCATTTT; cdr3_aa: CASSIRGAHNQPQHF
v_call: TRBV18; clone_size: NA; j_call: TRBJ2-3; d_call: TRBD2; cdr3_nt: TGTGCCAGCTCACCAGCGGGGGGGCTAGGTGATACGCAGTATTTT; cdr3_aa: CASSPAGGLGDTQYF
v_call: TRBV4-2; clone_size: NA; j_call: TRBJ1-5; d_call: NA; cdr3_nt: TGTGCCAGCAGCCAAGCTCCCGGCGGAAGCAATCAGCCCCAGCATTTT; cdr3_aa: CASSQAPGGSNQPQHF
v_call: TRBV7-9; clone_size: NA; j_call: TRBJ2-3; d_call: TRBD2; cdr3_nt: TGTGCCAGCAGCTGGGGACTAGCGGGCACAGATACGCAGTATTTT; cdr3_aa: CASSWGLAGTDTQYF
v_call: TRBV5-8; clone_size: NA; j_call: TRBJ2-5; d_call: TRBD1; cdr3_nt: TGTGCCAGCAGCTCAGGACAGGGAAAAGAGACCCAGTACTTC; cdr3_aa: CASSSGQGKETQYF
v_call: TRBV7-2; clone_size: NA; j_call: TRBJ1-2; d_call: TRBD1; cdr3_nt: TGTGCCGGCAGCTTAGGAGGGGGCCGGGGCTACACCTTC; cdr3_aa: CAGSLGGGRGYTF
v_call: TRBV18; clone_size: NA; j_call: TRBJ1-1; d_call: NA; cdr3_nt: TGTGCCAGCTCACCCGGACAGACCGAAGCTTTCTTT; cdr3_aa: CASSPGQTEAFF